Sequencing of this TCR beta chain was carried out in a study of response to subunit inactivated influenza vaccine (dated 2018 in TCRdb). Regarding the research as a whole: Deep quantitative T cell receptor repertoire profiling was used in the study to track responses to a trivalent subunit inactivated influenza vaccine. Overall study results and their limits: The authors proposed that each seasonal influenza vaccination may bring in only a limited number of new T cells.

Deletion took 6 bases off V and 4 bases off J, with a span of 11 bases between the germline ends. Spanning cysteine to phenylalanine, the CDR3 consists of 12 amino acids. The sequence is cut down to CDR3 DNA, 36 bases in frame from base 1. As encoded in the germline V gene (reference sequence), CDR1 is DFQATT while CDR2 is SNEGSKA. Libraries were prepared through RT-PCR. The sample was run on an Illumina HiSeq 2500. TCRdb's own reprocessing of the public reads used fastp at Q25 and MiXCR and kept productive beta chains. Rows are combined by CDR3 protein, so each entry shows the most common genes and DNA. This sample is represented by 650,000 or so distinct CDR3 sequences; 12% to 15% of them were singletons. The ten largest clones take up 6.5% to 8% of the sample. Note on this clonotype: No cognate antigen has been identified for it. Base qualities are missing; no much larger clone stands one base away.

This receptor was taken from a man aged 50-59 years who received an inactivated influenza vaccine. Donor details come from another sample of the same person, matched by shared clones. This chain is built from TRBV20-1 and TRBJ2-3; the D gene is unclear. Specimen: PBMCs from blood, collected around two weeks before vaccination. The nucleotides are TGCAGTGCCCAGAGATTGTCAGATACGCAGTATTTT. Translation gives CSAQRLSDTQYF.